This paragraph covers one T cell receptor beta chain sequence. The antigen is undetermined. Separate from the roughly 610-subject first cohort, the approximately 120-subject validation cohort was the one that the donors belonged to. TCRdb keeps only in-frame clones here, not all; method: immunoSEQ multiplex PCR. In the table there are a few hundred thousand clones, approximately 84% of which are singletons. This record comes from a study of cytomegalovirus exposure and HLA in healthy donors. The germline V gene has CDR1 SGHRS and CDR2 YFSETQ. The length of the CDR3 is 12 residues. Trimming stripped 4 bases from V and 9 bases from J, with 11 bases between. Study observations and caveats: Generally TCR sequences proved uncommon, though certain public TCRs appeared in numerous donors.

The specimen was PBMCs. The V gene is TRBV5-1, the J gene TRBJ2-1; a possible D gene is TRBD2 (5 bases). The sequence derives from a man between 18 and 35 years old in good health and CMV-seropositive. CDR3 in DNA: TGCGCCAGCAGCCTTAGCGAGGCTGAGCAGTTCTTC. It encodes CASSLSEAEQFF.